This T cell receptor beta chain was identified in a study of blood T cell repertoires in COVID-19 (dated by TCRdb to 2020 to 2021). Some background on the complete study: Samples covering the acute and convalescent phases of COVID-19 were provided by collaborators in the United States, Italy and Spain. The material from the prospective study consisted of cDNA or gDNA derived from T cells, B-cell-depleted T cells, or PBMCs. Deeply sampled blood TCRbeta repertoires from subjects exposed to, actively infected with, or recovered from COVID-19 were included in the dataset. The repertoires were released in a freely available public database meant as a resource for research on the immune response to SARS-CoV-2. The samples were drawn from the first 160 participants of the ongoing ImmuneRACE study and from about 1,200 subjects provided by 6 global collaborators. A de-identified subject ID, COVID-19 status, age in years and sex were almost always included in the sample metadata. Where available, HLA class I and class II types were obtained from metadata supplied by the sample provider rather than from assay-based typing.

In the prospective study, participants were roughly 18 to 100 years old, resided in about two dozen geographic areas of the United States, and were enrolled through a virtual design. Cohort assignment in the prospective study relied on participant-reported clinical history from a screening survey and a study questionnaire. Recovered participants in ImmuneRACE Cohort 3 were defined as having two consecutive negative NP/OP PCR tests, clearance from a healthcare professional, or resolution of symptoms. In the prospective study, whole blood, serum and a nasopharyngeal or oropharyngeal swab were collected from each participant by mobile phlebotomists. Participants in the prospective study had the option to provide additional blood draws and questionnaires over an approximately 2-month period. Blood samples from the prospective study were shipped frozen or at room temperature prior to DNA extraction.

TCRbeta CDR3 regions were amplified from genomic DNA using the immunoSEQ Assay, a bias-controlled multiplex PCR. The published analysis was carried out like this. The number of nucleated cells in each sample was estimated by amplification of reference gene primers within the assay. To quantify the absolute abundance of each unique TCRbeta CDR3 rearrangement, sequence reads were collapsed and filtered. For each sample, productive Simpson clonality was calculated as the square root of Simpson's diversity index across productive rearrangements. This is the immuneACCESS table as TCRdb keeps it, with only in-frame sequences that have V and J called. A part of the clones is gone; compared with another copy, unresolved V genes explain less than half, and the rest is unexplained. The V and J calls and clone size come from that table; D and trimming were worked out from the DNA. Present in this sample are some 490,000 clones, around 85% of which were seen just once. Clones ranked in the top ten supply around 8% of the sample.

With respect to this clone: This receptor's antigen is unknown. It has no much larger one-base neighbor in the sample; base qualities were not kept.

General study outcomes and caveats: The amount of clinical and demographic metadata varied by source and participant and was provided uncurated.

The CDR3 runs 15 amino acids, cysteine and phenylalanine included. The DNA shown is the 45-base CDR3, in frame from base 1. According to the germline V gene, CDR1 reads SGHRS and CDR2 reads YFSETQ. Relative to germline, V is 3 bases shorter and J is 7 bases shorter, with 16 bases between their ends. The sequence was obtained from a woman aged 60 to 75 who had recovered from COVID-19. The chain joins TRBV5-1 to TRBJ2-2; a confident D gene designation cannot be given. Input material: PBMCs or T cells enriched from blood (not recorded which). The CDR3 loop reads CASSWMESSGGELFF. The sequenced DNA is TGCGCCAGCAGCTGGATGGAGAGTTCCGGCGGGGAGCTGTTTTTT.